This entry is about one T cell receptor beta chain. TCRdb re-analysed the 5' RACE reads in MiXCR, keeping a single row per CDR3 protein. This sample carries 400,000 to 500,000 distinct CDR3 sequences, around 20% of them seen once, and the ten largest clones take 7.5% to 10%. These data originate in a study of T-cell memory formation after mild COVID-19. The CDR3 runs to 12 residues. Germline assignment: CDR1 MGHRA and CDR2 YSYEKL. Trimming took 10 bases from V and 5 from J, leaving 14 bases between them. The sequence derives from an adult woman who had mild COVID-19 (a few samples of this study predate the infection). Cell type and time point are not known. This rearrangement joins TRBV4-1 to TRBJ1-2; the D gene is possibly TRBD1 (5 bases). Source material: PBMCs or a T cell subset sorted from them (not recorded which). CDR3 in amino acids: CATAGFGYGYTF. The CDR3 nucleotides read TGCGCCACCGCAGGGTTCGGGTATGGCTACACCTTC.